The TCR beta chain described here comes from a study of CD8 T cells in ankylosing spondylitis. Trimming shortened V by 5 bases and J by 4 bases, and 12 bases separated the two germline ends. Germline loops: CDR1 SGDLS, CDR2 YYNGEE. The length of the CDR3 is 14 residues. Study results and limitations: There was a TCR beta motif, made of several highly homologous variants, that appeared characteristic of ankylosing spondylitis blood.

TCRdb analysed the 5' RACE reads with MiXCR anew, one entry per CDR3 protein. The sample includes 650,000 to 800,000 distinct CDR3 sequences, roughly 19% of them seen just once. This clonotype was detected only once. Its target is not known. The chain combines TRBV9 with TRBJ2-2; the D gene could be TRBD1 or TRBD2 (5 bases each). The TCR originated in a male donor with ankylosing spondylitis. The sequenced material came from blood, either unsorted or a sorted T cell fraction (not recorded which). The CDR3 sequence: CASRGAGATGELFF. The CDR3 nucleotides read TGTGCCAGCAGAGGCGCCGGGGCCACCGGGGAGCTGTTTTTT.